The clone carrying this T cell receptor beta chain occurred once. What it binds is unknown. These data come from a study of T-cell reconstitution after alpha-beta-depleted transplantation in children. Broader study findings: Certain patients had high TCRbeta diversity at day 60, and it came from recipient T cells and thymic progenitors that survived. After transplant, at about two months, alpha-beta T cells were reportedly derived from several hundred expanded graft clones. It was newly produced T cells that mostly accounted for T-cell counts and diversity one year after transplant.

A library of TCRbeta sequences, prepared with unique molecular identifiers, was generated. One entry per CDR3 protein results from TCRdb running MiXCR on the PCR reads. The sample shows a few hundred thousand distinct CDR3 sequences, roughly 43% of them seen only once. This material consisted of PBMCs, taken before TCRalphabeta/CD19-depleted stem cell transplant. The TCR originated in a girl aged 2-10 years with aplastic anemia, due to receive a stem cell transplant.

Here the CDR3 DNA reads TGTGCCAGCAGCTTAAGGACTAGCGGGGGCTCCGACAACACCGGGGAGCTGTTTTTT. It is translated as CASSLRTSGGSDNTGELFF. V usage is TRBV11-2 and J usage is TRBJ2-2; 13 positions agree with TRBD2. CDR1 is SGHAT, CDR2 FQNNGV, per germline. V lost 2 bases and J lost 2; bases outside the gene matches: 8. This CDR3 has 19 amino acids.